What follows describes a single T cell receptor (beta chain). The antigen remains undetermined. The source of the sample is a study of early T cells in non-severe SARS-CoV-2 infection. For the study at large: RNA in bulk from unsorted whole blood was sequenced, and chains were unpaired. Findings of the study overall: There was a bias toward anti-spike CD8 responses in VDJdb matching, which missed private and CD4 specificities.

Attachment of unique molecular identifiers to individual cDNA molecules was performed. MiXCR, applied by TCRdb to the 5' RACE reads, yields one record per CDR3 protein. This table holds over 90,000 distinct CDR3 sequences, about an eighth found once. The CDR3 is made up of 17 amino acids. Trimming at V came to 5 bases and at J to 9 bases, leaving 21 bases not matched to a gene. Germline V lookup: CDR1 PRHDT, CDR2 FYEKMQ (reference sequence). The chain recombines TRBV13 with TRBJ2-7, with TRBD1 matching 8 bases. The receptor was isolated from an adult who was a healthcare worker with PCR-confirmed SARS-CoV-2 infection or an uninfected control (not recorded which). The sequencing used whole blood, collected at baseline. The CDR3 region is CASSRRSAGTGLSGQYF. The CDR3 DNA follows: TGTGCCAGCAGCCGTCGGTCGGCTGGGACAGGTTTATCGGGGCAGTACTTC.